The 24 T cell receptor beta chains presented below share a single source sample, sequenced in a study of shared clonotypes between healthy human individuals. Produced via immunoSEQ multiplex PCR; TCRdb's table is partial and in-frame only. The repertoire holds about 1.1 million clones, with 60% to 80% as singletons. Sequenced sample: memory CD4+ T cells from PBMCs. Subset here: CD45RA-negative fraction. The receptors originated from a young man in good health. Some clones in this sample may be carry-over from other donors' samples.

Only a few counts were recorded for this clone. This chain uses TRBV4-3 with TRBJ1-2; 9 bases match TRBD1. V shed 1 base, J shed 3 bases, and the junction held 6 bases outside the gene matches. Germline CDR1 is LGHNA and CDR2 is YSLEER. The CDR3 length is 16 residues. The CDR3 coding sequence is TGCGCCAGCAGCCAAGGGAGCACAGGGGGCGACTATGGCTACACCTTC. Residues: CASSQGSTGGDYGYTF.

In this sample, this clone turned up once. V and J are TRBV28 and TRBJ2-7; D is ambiguous. Trimming removed 7 bases at V and 6 bases at J, with 22 bases between. This CDR3 spans 15 amino acids. CDR1 MDHEN and CDR2 SYDVKM come from the germline V gene. The chain's CDR3 is CASTSPGRLATEQYF. For the CDR3, the DNA is TGTGCCAGCACCTCCCCCGGGCGTCTCGCTACCGAGCAGTACTTC.

The chain is built from TRBV5-1 and TRBJ1-2, with D possibly being TRBD1 (5 bases). V lost 0 bases and J lost 9, with 12 bases in between. The CDR3 extends over 13 amino acids. The germline V gene has CDR1 SGHRS and CDR2 YFSETQ. Here the CDR3 reads CASSLESGYSYTF. As DNA, the CDR3 is TGCGCCAGCAGCTTGGAGTCAGGGTACAGCTACACCTTC.

As for this clone: Other nucleotide sequences in the sample specify the same CDR3. V is TRBV7-8 and J is TRBJ1-1; D gene ambiguous. The CDR3 is made up of 13 amino acids. In germline, CDR1 is SGHVS, CDR2 FQNEAQ. The V gene lost 1 base and the J gene lost 1 base, with 4 bases spanning the gap. In nucleotides, the CDR3 is TGTGCCAGCAGCTTAGACCGGAACACTGAAGCTTTCTTT. Its translation: CASSLDRNTEAFF.

The rearrangement links TRBV7-2 to TRBJ2-7; D may be TRBD1 (5 bases). The V and J ends lost 3 bases and 6 bases respectively, with 12 bases between them. The germline V gene has CDR1 SGHTA and CDR2 FQGNSA. CDR3 size: 13 residues. The CDR3 reads CASSLLGVFEQYF. In nucleotides, the CDR3 is TGTGCCAGCAGCTTGCTAGGGGTCTTCGAGCAGTACTTC.

CDR3: CASSSTSANTGELFF. CDR3 in DNA: TGTGCCAGCAGTTCGACTAGCGCCAACACCGGGGAGCTGTTTTTT. The genes are TRBV27 and TRBJ2-2, with 8 bases that match TRBD2. After removal of 4 bases from V and 2 bases from J, the junction contained 3 bases not matched to a gene. CDR1 and CDR2 from the germline V gene are MNHEY and SMNVEV (reference sequence). The CDR3 extends over 15 amino acids.

A note on this clone: The sample carries other DNA sequences with the same CDR3. The gene calls are TRBV5-1 and TRBJ2-3, with TRBD1 matching 7 bases. J lost 1 base, V lost 3 bases, and 5 bases had no gene match. Per the germline V gene, CDR1 is SGHRS and CDR2 is YFSETQ. The CDR3 is made up of 15 amino acids. CDR3 in amino acids: CASSSQGVGTDTQYF. In DNA form, the CDR3 reads TGCGCCAGCAGCTCCCAGGGGGTTGGCACAGATACGCAGTATTTT.

V is TRBV5-1 and J is TRBJ1-1, with 12 bases fitting TRBD1. V trimming: 4 bases; J trimming: 0 bases; junction bases outside the gene matches: 4. This CDR3 region has 16 residues. Germline values: CDR1 SGHRS, CDR2 YFSETQ. The CDR3 protein is CASSQGTGGMNTEAFF. The DNA for the CDR3 is TGCGCCAGCAGCCAAGGGACAGGGGGCATGAACACTGAAGCTTTCTTT.

The chain joins TRBV5-1 to TRBJ2-3; 9 bases map to TRBD2. Germline CDR1 SGHRS, CDR2 YFSETQ. The CDR3 runs to 15 residues. The trim removed 1 base at V and 5 bases at J, leaving 5 bases unmatched. CDR3 coding DNA: TGCGCCAGCAGCTTGTCACTAGCGGGCCGAGATACGCAGTATTTT. Protein sequence: CASSLSLAGRDTQYF.

The chain recombines TRBV5-1 with TRBJ2-3; 11 bases are shared with TRBD2. This CDR3 has 15 amino acids. The germline gives CDR1 SGHRS, CDR2 YFSETQ. V was clipped by 7 bases and J by 2 bases; unmatched bases: 6. DNA for the CDR3: TGCGCCAGCGCAAGACTAGCGGGACCCACAGATACGCAGTATTTT. Translated, it gives CASARLAGPTDTQYF.

This clone has more than one count but fewer than ten. Additional DNA sequences in this sample encode the identical CDR3. This chain connects TRBV28 to TRBJ1-2, with D hard to call. V was clipped by 6 bases and J by 5 bases, with 10 bases between them. CDR3 size: 12 residues. The germline V gene has CDR1 MDHEN and CDR2 SYDVKM. The CDR3 nucleotides read TGTGCCAGCAGCCTTCGACTGTATGGCTACACCTTC. Protein product: CASSLRLYGYTF.

Concerning this clone: Distinct nucleotide sequences in the sample also encode this CDR3. The chain combines TRBV6-6 with TRBJ1-3; D is ambiguous. V gave up 0 bases and J gave up 0 bases, with 6 bases separating them. Germline V gene sequence: CDR1 MNHNY, CDR2 SVGAGI (reference sequence). The CDR3 contains 15 residues. The CDR3 DNA is TGTGCCAGCAGTTACTCGCCAGGCTCTGGAAACACCATATATTTT. Protein sequence: CASSYSPGSGNTIYF.

V gene TRBV5-1 combines with J gene TRBJ2-5; D gene ambiguous. The CDR3 extends over 13 amino acids. V lost 0 bases and J lost 5, with 8 bases in between. Germline V gives CDR1 SGHRS, CDR2 YFSETQ. The CDR3: CASSLVLGETQYF. CDR3 sequence (DNA): TGCGCCAGCAGCTTGGTCCTGGGGGAGACCCAGTACTTC.

The chain employs TRBV21-1 and TRBJ2-7; the table calls TRBD2, which could not be checked here. TRBV21-1 is labeled a pseudogene. The CDR3 totals 16 residues. In nucleotides, the CDR3 is TGTGCCAGCAGCATTGGAGCGGGAGTCCCCCCATACGAGCAGTACTTC. The encoded protein is CASSIGAGVPPYEQYF.

This rearrangement joins TRBV5-6 to TRBJ1-4, with D possibly TRBD1 on 5 matching bases. The CDR3 contains 15 residues. The germline CDR1 and CDR2 sequences are SGHDT and YYEEEE. V shed 0 bases and J shed 4 bases, with 10 bases lying between them. The CDR3 DNA reads as TGTGCCAGCAGCTTGGTGACAGCTCGTAATGAAAAACTGTTTTTT. Its translation: CASSLVTARNEKLFF.

V usage is TRBV7-3 and J usage is TRBJ2-3; D unresolved. V lost 2 bases and J 4 bases, leaving 13 bases between the germline ends. The germline gives CDR1 SGHTA, CDR2 FQGTGA. CDR3 length equals 15 residues. CDR3 amino acids: CASSLGSGDADTQYF. The DNA for the CDR3 is TGTGCCAGCAGCTTAGGATCTGGTGATGCAGATACGCAGTATTTT.

A few counts support this clone. The chain joins TRBV6-6 to TRBJ1-1; TRBD1 agrees at 7 bases. CDR3 length: 14 residues. The germline CDR1 and CDR2 sequences are MNHNY and SVGAGI (reference sequence). Trimming removed 10 bases from V and 1 base from J; junction bases left unmatched: 9. For the CDR3, the DNA is TGTGCCACCACCCGAGGGGGCAGGAACACTGAAGCTTTCTTT. Translated: CATTRGGRNTEAFF.

The gene calls are TRBV28 and TRBJ2-1; D is perhaps TRBD2 (5 bases). V lost 2 bases and J lost 7, with 15 bases in between. This CDR3 spans 15 amino acids. Germline V lookup: CDR1 MDHEN, CDR2 SYDVKM. The CDR3 is CASSLAGGGGNEQFF. The DNA for the CDR3 is TGTGCCAGCAGTTTAGCGGGCGGAGGCGGAAATGAGCAGTTCTTC.

This sequence joins TRBV18 and TRBJ2-1, with a possible D match to TRBD1 (6 bases). The CDR3 contains 16 residues. The germline gives CDR1 KGHSH, CDR2 LQKENI. Trimming left V 2 bases short and J 4 bases short, with 15 bases between. CDR3 sequence (DNA): TGTGCCAGCTCACCATATTTGATCGGACAGTACAATGAGCAGTTCTTC. It encodes CASSPYLIGQYNEQFF. The full variable domain, completed using reference TRBV18 and TRBJ2-1, is NAGVMQNPRHLVRRRGQEARLRCSPMKGHSHVYWYRQLPEEGLKFMVYLQKENIIDESGMPKERFSAEFPKEGPSILRIQQVVRGDSAAYFCASSPYLIGQYNEQFFGPGTRLTVL.

The gene calls are TRBV9 and TRBJ1-3, with a tentative D call TRBD1 (5 bases). Germline lookup yields CDR1 SGDLS and CDR2 YYNGEE. This CDR3 region has 18 residues. Trimming stripped 0 bases from V and 1 base from J, with 17 bases between. Written as DNA, the CDR3 is TGTGCCAGCAGCGTAGCTCGGGGCTCGAAGGATTCTGGAAACACCATATATTTT. Protein: CASSVARGSKDSGNTIYF.

In this sample, this clone turned up a few times. The chain is built from TRBV7-8 and TRBJ2-1; D possibly corresponds to TRBD2 (5 bases). The CDR3 runs 14 residues. Trimming shortened V by 5 bases and J by 3 bases, and 11 bases separated the two germline ends. Germline loops: CDR1 SGHVS, CDR2 FQNEAQ. For the CDR3, the DNA is TGTGCCAGCAGCCGACTACCACTCTACAATGAGCAGTTCTTC. This sequence encodes CASSRLPLYNEQFF. The full variable domain, in which reference TRBV7-8 and TRBJ2-1 provide the parts outside the CDR3, is GAGVSQSPRYKVAKRGQDVALRCDPISGHVSLFWYQQALGQGPEFLTYFQNEAQLDKSGLPSDRFFAERPEGSVSTLKIQRTQQEDSAVYLCASSRLPLYNEQFFGPGTRLTVL.

The J gene is TRBJ1-5, the V gene TRBV28; D not certain. Germline V gives CDR1 MDHEN, CDR2 SYDVKM. This CDR3 comprises 11 residues. Trimming shortened V by 1 base and J by 12 bases, and 7 bases separated the two germline ends. Here the CDR3 reads CASSLLRVQHF. CDR3 coding DNA: TGTGCCAGCAGTTTATTGAGGGTCCAGCATTTT.

The chain recombines TRBV30 with TRBJ1-5; D is ambiguous. This CDR3 is 12 amino acids long. The V gene's germline CDR1 is GTSNPN and CDR2 SVGIG (reference sequence). With 0 bases removed from V and 9 bases from J, the gap between germline ends came to 9 bases. DNA of the CDR3: TGTGCCTGGAGTGTACAGAAGGGGCCCCAGCATTTT. This gives the protein CAWSVQKGPQHF.

The chain employs TRBV6-5 and TRBJ2-5, with D perhaps matching TRBD2 (5 bases). Germline CDR1 is MNHEY and CDR2 is SVGAGI. The CDR3 has 11 residues. Trimming left V 8 bases short and J 7 bases short, with 11 bases between. CDR3 sequence reads: CASAERGTQYF. As DNA, the CDR3 is TGTGCCAGCGCCGAACGGGGGACCCAGTACTTC.